The 30 T cell receptor beta chains in this list originate from one sample, sequenced in a study of CD8 T cells in Susac syndrome. A quantity of roughly 0.5 to 1 ug RNA underwent reverse transcription using random hexamers. TCRdb reprocessed the immunoSEQ multiplex PCR reads via MiXCR and lists one record per CDR3 protein. The data show 100,000 to 150,000 distinct CDR3 sequences, with around 94% seen just once and 0.21% held by the top ten. Specimen: CD8+ T cells from PBMCs. All receptors come from a human donor with Susac syndrome.

This rearrangement joins TRBV5-4 to TRBJ2-3, with 7 bases identical to TRBD2. V dropped 5 bases and J dropped 4; count of bases not matched to a gene: 13. Germline CDR1 and CDR2: SGHNT and YYREEE (reference sequence). The CDR3 sequence is 16 residues long. CDR3: CASSGRGLSSPDTQYF. DNA for the CDR3: TGTGCCAGCAGTGGGAGGGGACTCAGCAGTCCAGATACGCAGTATTTT.

This rearrangement joins TRBV6-4 to TRBJ2-2, with D possibly matching TRBD1 (5 bases). Looked up from germline, CDR1 is MRHNA and CDR2 is SNTAGT. This CDR3 has 15 amino acids. Trimming removed 3 bases at V and 1 base at J, with 9 bases between. The DNA for the CDR3 is TGTGCCAGCAGTGAAGGCCAGGGGAACACCGGGGAGCTGTTTTTT. Translating gives CASSEGQGNTGELFF.

This chain links TRBV7-6 with TRBJ1-2; D may be TRBD1 (5 bases). Germline lookup yields CDR1 SGHVS and CDR2 FNYEAQ. Trimming removed 5 bases at V and 0 bases at J, with 13 bases between. This CDR3 spans 15 amino acids. DNA for the CDR3: TGTGCCAGCAGCCCTGACAGTATGGCTAACTATGGCTACACCTTC. Translating gives CASSPDSMANYGYTF.

The gene calls are TRBV19 and TRBJ1-1; the D is unclear. This CDR3 comprises 11 residues. Trimming took off 3 bases at V and 5 bases at J, with 4 bases between the two ends. Germline values: CDR1 LNHDA, CDR2 SQIVND (reference sequence). CDR3 protein: CASSMGTEAFF. The CDR3 DNA follows: TGTGCCAGTAGTATGGGAACTGAAGCTTTCTTT.

The V gene is TRBV7-2, the J gene TRBJ2-7, with D unclear. The germline CDR1 and CDR2 sequences are SGHTA and FQGNSA. The V and J ends lost 4 bases and 2 bases respectively, with 9 bases between them. CDR3 length: 13 residues. DNA for the CDR3: TGTGCCAGCAGCTCATACTACGCCTACGAGCAGTACTTC. This sequence encodes CASSSYYAYEQYF.

The chain employs TRBV15 and TRBJ2-7, with D possibly TRBD2 on 6 matching bases. The CDR3 has 13 amino acids. Trimming cost V 9 bases and J 4 bases, with 16 bases left between them. Per the germline V gene, CDR1 is LNHNV and CDR2 is YYDKDF (reference sequence). The CDR3 loop reads CATRDSMGYEQYF. DNA for the CDR3: TGTGCCACTCGGGACTCTATGGGTTACGAGCAGTACTTC.

This chain connects TRBV7-9 to TRBJ2-5; 7 bases agree with TRBD1. The CDR3 is 13 amino acids. In germline, CDR1 is SEHNR, CDR2 FQNEAQ (reference sequence). J was trimmed by 7 bases and V by 4 bases; bases with no gene match: 6. CDR3 residues: CASSSGTDGTQYF. The CDR3 DNA sequence: TGTGCCAGCAGCTCCGGGACAGACGGGACCCAGTACTTC.

This chain connects TRBV4-1 to TRBJ1-2, with D possibly matching TRBD1 (6 bases). Trimming cost V 3 bases and J 4 bases, with 15 bases left between them. CDR3 size: 15 residues. Germline CDR1 is MGHRA and CDR2 is YSYEKL. CDR3 sequence reads: CASSQKGVSGYGYTF. The CDR3 DNA reads TGCGCCAGCAGCCAGAAGGGGGTCTCCGGCTATGGCTACACCTTC.

V gene TRBV29-1 combines with J gene TRBJ2-3; 8 nucleotides align to TRBD1. Germline V gene lookup returns CDR1 SQVTM and CDR2 ANQGSEA. The CDR3 runs 14 residues. V shed 6 bases, J shed 2 bases, and the junction held 7 bases outside the gene matches. CDR3 DNA: TGCAGCGTCCCGGGGACAGGCCCCACAGATACGCAGTATTTT. This encodes CSVPGTGPTDTQYF.

CDR3 sequence (DNA): TGTGCCAGCAGCCAAAGGCAGAACACCGGGGAGCTGTTTTTT. The encoded protein is CASSQRQNTGELFF. The chain combines TRBV14 with TRBJ2-2; no clear D. Germline V lookup: CDR1 SGHDN, CDR2 FVKESK. The CDR3 loop spans 14 amino acids. The germline V and J ends were trimmed by 2 bases and 1 base, with 5 bases remaining between them.

The chain couples TRBV6-5 to TRBJ1-1; the D gene is possibly TRBD1 (6 bases). Germline V gene data show CDR1 as MNHEY and CDR2 as SVGAGI. The CDR3 is 14 amino acids. Trimming stripped 2 bases from V and 1 base from J, with 8 bases between. In DNA, the CDR3 is TGTGCCAGCAGTTACGGGACACAGAACACTGAAGCTTTCTTT. It encodes CASSYGTQNTEAFF.

This clonotype appeared a few times. J is TRBJ2-2 and V is TRBV11-3; D possibly corresponds to TRBD1 (6 bases). The V end lost 4 bases, the J end lost 1 base, and 7 bases lay between the germline ends. The CDR3 is made up of 14 amino acids. CDR1 and CDR2 from the germline V gene are SGHNT and YENEEA. CDR3 DNA: TGTGCCAGCAGCTCACAGGGGAACACCGGGGAGCTGTTTTTT. It encodes CASSSQGNTGELFF.

V gene TRBV7-8 combines with J gene TRBJ2-7, with 9 bases aligning to TRBD1. Per the germline V gene, CDR1 is SGHVS and CDR2 is FQNEAQ. This CDR3 is built from 17 residues. The junction had 13 bases not matched to a gene; V was cut back by 5 bases and J by 2 bases. The CDR3 is CASSVRPGQGNPYEQYF. The CDR3 DNA reads as TGTGCCAGCAGCGTTAGGCCGGGACAGGGCAACCCCTACGAGCAGTACTTC.

This clonotype has a single count. The CDR3, as DNA: TGTGCCTGGAGTGTAGATTCGGGGGGGGTCTACAATGAGCAGTTCTTC. It translates to CAWSVDSGGVYNEQFF. The gene calls are TRBV30 and TRBJ2-1; 8 positions match TRBD2. J gave up 3 bases and V 0 bases, and 7 bases lay outside the gene matches. The CDR3 is made up of 16 amino acids. Looked up from germline, CDR1 is GTSNPN and CDR2 is SVGIG (reference sequence).

This clonotype was seen once. The rearrangement links TRBV29-1 to TRBJ2-7; either TRBD1 or TRBD2 may fit D (5 bases each). The CDR3 sequence is 14 residues long. The germline V gene encodes CDR1 SQVTM and CDR2 ANQGSEA. The germline V and J ends were trimmed by 0 bases and 6 bases, with 15 bases remaining between them. CDR3 amino acids: CSVEEKGRVVEQYF. The CDR3, as DNA: TGCAGCGTTGAAGAGAAGGGGAGAGTAGTCGAGCAGTACTTC.

The chain combines TRBV30 with TRBJ2-2; D might be TRBD2 (6 bases). This CDR3 contains 15 residues. Germline assignment: CDR1 GTSNPN and CDR2 SVGIG (reference sequence). The V gene lost 1 base and the J gene lost 2 bases, with 11 bases spanning the gap. CDR3 loop: CAWSEQGLNTGELFF. The CDR3 region has the DNA TGTGCCTGGAGTGAGCAGGGACTTAACACCGGGGAGCTGTTTTTT.

The chain links TRBV10-3 to TRBJ2-5; D is unresolved. Germline CDR1 and CDR2: ENHRY and SYGVKD. V lost 10 bases and J lost 4, with 16 bases in between. This CDR3 has 13 residues. In nucleotides, the CDR3 is TGTGCCACCACGAACCGGTCTAGAGAGACCCAGTACTTC. Translating gives CATTNRSRETQYF.

CDR3 sequence: CASSRTGGRGYTF. CDR3 sequence (DNA): TGTGCCAGCAGTCGGACAGGGGGCCGTGGCTACACCTTC. This chain connects TRBV12-3 or TRBV12-4 to TRBJ1-2, with 11 bases identical to TRBD1. The CDR3 length is 13 residues. V was clipped by 5 bases and J by 7 bases; unmatched bases: 3.

CDR3 protein: CALLGGLGYGYTF. CDR3 sequence (DNA): TGTGCCCTCCTCGGGGGGTTGGGCTATGGCTACACCTTC. The chain combines TRBV30 with TRBJ1-2, with D maybe TRBD1 (5 bases). The ends were cut back, 8 bases at V and 4 bases at J, with 17 bases in the middle. Germline CDR1 is GTSNPN and CDR2 is SVGIG (reference sequence). The CDR3 has 13 amino acids. Variable domain in full (rest from reference TRBV30 and TRBJ1-2): SQTIHQWPATLVQPVGSPLSLECTVEGTSNPNLYWYRQAAGRGLQLLFYSVGIGQISSEVPQNLSASRPQDRQFILSSKKLLLSDSGFYLCALLGGLGYGYTFGSGTRLTVV.

This rearrangement joins TRBV27 to TRBJ2-1; 8 nucleotides line up with TRBD2. The CDR3 has 14 amino acids. Germline V CDR1 and CDR2: MNHEY, SMNVEV (reference sequence). V was pared by 3 bases and J by 7 bases, with 5 bases of the junction left unmatched. In nucleotides, the CDR3 is TGTGCCAGCAGTTTTCGGGGGGGCCGGAATGAGCAGTTCTTC. It codes for CASSFRGGRNEQFF.

This rearrangement joins TRBV12-3 or TRBV12-4 to TRBJ2-1; 7 bases line up with TRBD1. CDR3 size: 16 residues. V was clipped by 4 bases and J by 0 bases; unmatched bases: 6. The CDR3: CASSSLGQSSYNEQFF. In nucleotides, the CDR3 is TGTGCCAGCAGTTCGTTGGGACAGAGCTCCTACAATGAGCAGTTCTTC.

The chain uses TRBV27 and TRBJ2-7, with D possibly being TRBD2 (6 bases). The CDR3 loop spans 17 amino acids. V was clipped by 4 bases and J by 2 bases, with 21 bases between them. Germline V lookup: CDR1 MNHEY, CDR2 SMNVEV (reference sequence). The CDR3 reads CASSSSSVKGNPYEQYF. The DNA of the CDR3 is TGTGCCAGCAGTTCGTCTAGCGTGAAGGGAAACCCCTACGAGCAGTACTTC.

The V gene is TRBV27, the J gene TRBJ2-5; D gene unclear. Germline V gene lookup returns CDR1 MNHEY and CDR2 SMNVEV (reference sequence). The CDR3 loop spans 13 amino acids. Trimming removed 3 bases at V and 2 bases at J, with 7 bases between. The CDR3 coding sequence is TGTGCCAGCAGTTTGCTGGGTCAAGAGACCCAGTACTTC. Protein product: CASSLLGQETQYF.

J is TRBJ1-1 and V is TRBV19; no definite D call. The CDR3 loop spans 13 amino acids. Germline lookup yields CDR1 LNHDA and CDR2 SQIVND (reference sequence). V was pared by 1 base and J by 1 base, with 4 bases between. The CDR3 DNA sequence: TGTGCCAGTAGTATAGGGGCGAACACTGAAGCTTTCTTT. Protein: CASSIGANTEAFF.

J is TRBJ2-5 and V is TRBV27; possibly TRBD2 for D (5 bases). This CDR3 contains 12 residues. CDR1 and CDR2 from the germline V gene are MNHEY and SMNVEV (reference sequence). The V gene lost 6 bases and the J gene lost 4 bases, with 9 bases spanning the gap. The CDR3 DNA is TGTGCCAGCAGCCGGGGTGGAGAGACCCAGTACTTC. Translated: CASSRGGETQYF.

This clonotype showed up just a few times. The V and J genes are TRBV6-2 or TRBV6-3 and TRBJ2-5; D is uncertain. The germline V and J ends were trimmed by 0 bases and 1 base, with 6 bases remaining between them. Per germline, CDR1 MNHEY and CDR2 SVGEGT. The CDR3 loop spans 14 amino acids. In DNA, the CDR3 is TGTGCCAGCAGTTACTCGGAGATCCAAGAGACCCAGTACTTC. Amino acids: CASSYSEIQETQYF.

J is TRBJ2-7 and V is TRBV28; possible D gene TRBD1, 5 bases. V was cut by 3 bases and J by 2 bases, with 11 bases left in between. This CDR3 is 14 amino acids long. CDR1 MDHEN and CDR2 SYDVKM come from the germline V gene. CDR3 residues: CASSFFQGTYEQYF. The DNA for the CDR3 is TGTGCCAGCAGTTTCTTTCAGGGAACCTACGAGCAGTACTTC. Combining the CDR3 with reference TRBV28 and TRBJ2-7 gives the whole variable domain DVKVTQSSRYLVKRTGEKVFLECVQDMDHENMFWYRQDPGLGLRLIYFSYDVKMKEKGDIPEGYSVSREKKERFSLILESASTNQTSMYLCASSFFQGTYEQYFGPGTRLTVT.

This clonotype was observed a handful of times. This rearrangement joins TRBV12-3 or TRBV12-4 to TRBJ1-1; D call uncertain. V lost 4 bases and J lost 2, with 8 bases in between. The CDR3 totals 13 residues. CDR3 region: CASSSGPNTEAFF. In DNA, the CDR3 is TGTGCCAGCAGTTCAGGACCCAACACTGAAGCTTTCTTT.

The rearrangement joins TRBV18 to TRBJ1-1; perhaps TRBD1 as D (5 bases). Trimming left V 10 bases short and J 4 bases short, with 16 bases between. Per germline, CDR1 KGHSH and CDR2 LQKENI. The CDR3 extends over 13 amino acids. CDR3 protein: CATGKSGGTEAFF. DNA of the CDR3: TGTGCCACCGGGAAGTCTGGGGGCACTGAAGCTTTCTTT.

The chain joins TRBV4-2 to TRBJ2-6, with D uncertain. The V and J ends lost 0 bases and 0 bases respectively, with 6 bases between them. This CDR3 contains 16 residues. The germline CDR1 and CDR2 sequences are LGHNA and YNFKEQ. In DNA, the CDR3 is TGTGCCAGCAGCCAAGATCAGGCCTCTGGGGCCAACGTCCTGACTTTC. Amino acids: CASSQDQASGANVLTF.